This is a list of T cell receptor beta chains from one sample in a study of CD8+CD57+ T cells in acquired aplastic anemia. TCRdb independently ran MiXCR on the reads; one entry per CDR3 protein. Of some 190,000 distinct CDR3 sequences listed, roughly 56% are singletons. Sequencing was carried out using sorted CD4+, CD8+, or CD8+CD57+ T cells (not recorded which) from PBMCs. These receptors all stem from a human donor in good health, serving as a control. CDR3s include the opening cysteine and the closing phenylalanine or tryptophan. A D gene is named only where the DNA matches it firmly. Only some rows state a clone size, as once, few, many or a class for expanded clones.

many	-	TRBV11-1	TRBJ1-2	CASSPLIGSTYYTF	TGTGCCAGCAGCCCCCTCATAGGTAGCACCTACTACACCTTC
many	-	TRBV5-1	TRBJ2-1	CASSPQWGSSYNEQFF	TGCGCCAGCAGCCCCCAATGGGGGAGCTCCTACAATGAGCAGTTCTTC
-	TRBD1	TRBV7-6	TRBJ2-1	CASRGGQGISYEQFF	TGTGCCAGCAGGGGGGGACAGGGGATCTCCTACGAGCAGTTCTTC
-	TRBD1	TRBV12-3/TRBV12-4	TRBJ2-7	CASSLAGTGGSYEQYF	TGTGCCAGCAGTTTAGCTGGGACAGGAGGCTCCTACGAGCAGTACTTC
-	-	TRBV2	TRBJ2-1	CASMGEGGGPYNEQFF	TGTGCCAGCATGGGGGAAGGAGGAGGGCCCTATAATGAGCAGTTCTTC
-	-	TRBV10-3	TRBJ2-7	CAISEAGDRSYEQYF	TGTGCCATCAGTGAAGCAGGGGACCGCTCCTACGAGCAGTACTTC
-	TRBD2	TRBV24-1	TRBJ2-5	CATSDYGLAGTQYF	TGTGCCACCAGTGACTACGGACTAGCGGGGACCCAGTACTTC
-	TRBD1	TRBV20-1	TRBJ1-6	CSARDLRTGGNSPLHF	TGCAGTGCTAGAGATTTAAGGACAGGGGGAAATTCACCCCTCCACTTT
many	-	TRBV20-1	TRBJ1-5	CSARGQLRASNQPQHF	TGCAGTGCTAGAGGACAGTTACGGGCTAGCAATCAGCCCCAGCATTTT
few	-	TRBV7-2	TRBJ1-3	CASSLQGDTIYF	TGTGCCAGCAGCTTGCAGGGAGACACCATATATTTT
-	-	TRBV3-2	TRBJ2-7	CASSIPRSVNRGTYEQYF	TGTGCCAGCAGCATACCAAGGTCAGTTAACAGGGGCACCTACGAGCAGTACTTC
many	-	TRBV7-8	TRBJ1-2	CASSLGAGKDFGYTF	TGTGCCAGCAGCTTAGGGGCAGGGAAGGATTTTGGCTACACCTTC
-	-	TRBV14	TRBJ1-2	CASSESAHSGAYGYTF	TGTGCCAGCAGCGAGAGTGCGCACTCAGGGGCCTATGGCTACACCTTC
-	-	TRBV7-2	TRBJ1-1	CASSFRRDTEAFF	TGTGCCAGCAGCTTTCGGAGAGACACTGAAGCTTTCTTT
many	TRBD1	TRBV5-4	TRBJ2-1	CASSQGQGAIYNEQFF	TGTGCCAGCAGCCAAGGACAGGGGGCTATCTACAATGAGCAGTTCTTC
-	TRBD2	TRBV9	TRBJ2-3	CASSSGLVGTDTQYF	TGTGCCAGCAGCTCAGGACTAGTTGGCACAGATACGCAGTATTTT
many	-	TRBV2	TRBJ2-7	CASSEAREQYF	TGTGCCAGCAGTGAAGCGCGCGAGCAGTACTTC
-	TRBD1	TRBV7-3	TRBJ2-1	CASSYRGEPYNEQFF	TGTGCCAGCAGCTACAGGGGGGAGCCATACAATGAGCAGTTCTTC
few	TRBD2	TRBV10-2	TRBJ2-3	CASSAASGRTDTQYF	TGCGCCAGCAGTGCGGCTAGCGGGAGGACAGATACGCAGTATTTT
many	TRBD2	TRBV20-1	TRBJ2-5	CSPLASGGTETQYF	TGCAGCCCCTTGGCCAGCGGGGGCACGGAGACCCAGTACTTC
-	-	TRBV7-7	TRBJ2-6	CASSELGSGANVLTF	TGTGCCAGCAGTGAATTAGGTTCTGGGGCCAACGTCCTGACTTTC
once	-	TRBV7-3	TRBJ2-7	CASSEGASYEQYF	TGTGCCAGCAGTGAAGGAGCCTCCTACGAGCAGTACTTC
many	-	TRBV19	TRBJ2-4	CAPEDLAKNIQYF	TGTGCCCCAGAGGACCTAGCCAAAAACATTCAGTACTTC
-	TRBD1	TRBV10-2	TRBJ1-6	CASSAGTGGPNSPLHF	TGCGCCAGCAGCGCCGGGACAGGGGGCCCTAATTCACCCCTCCACTTT
-	-	TRBV10-1	TRBJ2-7	CASSADRRGYEQYF	TGTGCCAGCAGTGCGGACAGGAGGGGCTACGAGCAGTACTTC
-	TRBD1	TRBV7-9	TRBJ2-5	CASSGTGLGTGETQYF	TGTGCCAGCAGCGGGACAGGGCTTGGCACCGGGGAGACCCAGTACTTC
once	-	TRBV19	TRBJ1-4	CASRGSDRSGEKLFF	TGTGCCAGTAGGGGATCCGACAGGTCAGGCGAAAAACTGTTTTTT
-	TRBD1	TRBV5-1	TRBJ1-2	CASSWPGQGKSGYTF	TGCGCCAGCAGCTGGCCGGGACAGGGAAAGAGTGGCTACACCTTC
-	TRBD2	TRBV7-3	TRBJ2-7	CASSSTRSGRESYEQYF	TGTGCCAGCAGCTCCACAAGAAGCGGGAGGGAATCCTACGAGCAGTACTTC
many	-	TRBV20-1	TRBJ2-2	CSARDSGQMNTGELFF	TGCAGTGCTAGAGATAGTGGGCAGATGAACACCGGGGAGCTGTTTTTT
many	-	TRBV19	TRBJ2-7	CASSPTRSYEQYF	TGTGCCAGTAGTCCTACACGGTCCTACGAGCAGTACTTC
-	-	TRBV20-1	TRBJ2-1	CSAGDSGVWNNEQFF	TGCAGTGCTGGGGATTCGGGAGTCTGGAACAATGAGCAGTTCTTC
many	-	TRBV19	TRBJ1-1	CASSIDQGRAFF	TGTGCCAGTAGTATAGATCAGGGGCGAGCTTTCTTT
-	-	TRBV19	TRBJ1-2	CASMKFNYGYTF	TGTGCCAGTATGAAGTTTAACTATGGCTACACCTTC
many	-	TRBV7-2	TRBJ1-4	CASSSTIATNEKLFF	TGTGCCAGCAGTTCTACAATTGCAACTAATGAAAAACTGTTTTTT
-	-	TRBV10-1	TRBJ2-5	CASSGGVTGQETQYF	TGCGCCAGCAGCGGAGGTGTAACGGGTCAAGAGACCCAGTACTTC
once	TRBD1	TRBV4-2	TRBJ1-6	CASSPWTGTDSPLHF	TGTGCCAGCAGCCCCTGGACAGGGACCGATTCACCCCTCCACTTT
-	-	TRBV7-8	TRBJ1-4	CASSRVTGNEKLFF	TGTGCCAGCAGCAGGGTTACGGGTAATGAAAAACTGTTTTTT
-	-	TRBV29-1	TRBJ1-1	CSGGGTEAFF	TGCAGCGGGGGGGGGACTGAAGCTTTCTTT
many	TRBD2	TRBV4-1	TRBJ2-7	CASSRSHIPGLAADEQYF	TGCGCCAGCAGCCGTTCTCATATACCGGGACTAGCGGCAGACGAGCAGTACTTC
many	TRBD1	TRBV7-2	TRBJ1-3	CASSGQGSSGNTIYF	TGTGCCAGCAGCGGACAGGGAAGCTCTGGAAACACCATATATTTT
-	-	TRBV7-2	TRBJ2-5	CASSPRRGGETQYF	TGTGCCAGCAGCCCGCGCAGGGGTGGGGAGACCCAGTACTTC
-	TRBD1	TRBV7-3	TRBJ1-2	CASSLSDRGYTF	TGTGCCAGCAGCCTATCGGACAGGGGCTACACCTTC
many	-	TRBV6-5	TRBJ2-5	CASSYSRWGQETQYF	TGTGCCAGCAGTTACTCGCGATGGGGACAAGAGACCCAGTACTTC
few	-	TRBV7-8	TRBJ2-5	CASSLGQYF	TGTGCCAGCAGCTTAGGGCAGTACTTC
few	-	TRBV29-1	TRBJ1-2	CSVGSTRTDGYTF	TGCAGCGTTGGAAGCACCCGGACAGATGGCTACACCTTC
-	-	TRBV11-2	TRBJ1-1	CASSLDRLSEAFF	TGTGCCAGCAGCTTAGATCGTCTAAGTGAAGCTTTCTTT
-	-	TRBV5-1	TRBJ2-7	CASSSNSGEQYF	TGCGCCAGCAGCTCCAACAGTGGCGAGCAGTACTTC
-	TRBD1	TRBV20-1	TRBJ2-7	CSAVQGVGSPYEQYF	TGCAGTGCTGTACAGGGGGTGGGGTCTCCCTACGAGCAGTACTTC
-	TRBD1	TRBV7-2	TRBJ1-2	CASSVQGGYGHTF	TGTGCCAGCAGCGTACAGGGGGGTTATGGCCACACCTTC
many	-	TRBV28	TRBJ1-6	CASSIDPPNSPLHF	TGTGCCAGCAGCATAGACCCCCCAAATTCACCCCTCCACTTT
-	-	TRBV2	TRBJ2-5	CASSDREETQYF	TGTGCCAGCAGTGATAGAGAAGAGACCCAGTACTTC
-	TRBD1	TRBV6-2/TRBV6-3	TRBJ2-5	CASSTRTGDRGTQYF	TGTGCCAGCAGTACCAGGACAGGGGATCGAGGGACCCAGTACTTC